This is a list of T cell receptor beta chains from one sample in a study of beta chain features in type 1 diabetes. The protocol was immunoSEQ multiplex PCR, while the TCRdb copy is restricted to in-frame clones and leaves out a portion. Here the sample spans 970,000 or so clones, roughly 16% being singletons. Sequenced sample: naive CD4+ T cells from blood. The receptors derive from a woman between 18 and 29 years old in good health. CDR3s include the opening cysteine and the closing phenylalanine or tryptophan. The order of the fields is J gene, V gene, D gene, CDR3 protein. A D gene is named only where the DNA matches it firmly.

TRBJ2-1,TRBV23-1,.,CASSQSGGLYNEQFF
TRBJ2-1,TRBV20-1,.,CSASLSDEQFF
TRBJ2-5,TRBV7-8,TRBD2,CASSYPGLVETQYF
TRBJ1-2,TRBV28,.,CASSPEPHWYGTDGYTF
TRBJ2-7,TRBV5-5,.,CASSAGTTSYEQYF
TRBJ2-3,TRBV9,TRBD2,CASSAGAGSTDTQYF
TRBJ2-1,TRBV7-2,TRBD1,CASSLGQGYNEQFF
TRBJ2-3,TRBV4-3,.,CASSQGYRVTDTQYF
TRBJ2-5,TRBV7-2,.,CASSLGPETQYF
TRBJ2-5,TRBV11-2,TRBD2,CASSLGGLAGVGETQYF
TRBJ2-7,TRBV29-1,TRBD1,CSVLTGENYEQYF
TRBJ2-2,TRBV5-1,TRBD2,CASSRGLAGSGELFF
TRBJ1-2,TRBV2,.,CASTFYDGYTF
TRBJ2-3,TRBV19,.,CASSIGRRTEQYF
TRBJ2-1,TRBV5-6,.,CASSLRQVQFF
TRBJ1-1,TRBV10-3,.,CAISPDQNTEAFF
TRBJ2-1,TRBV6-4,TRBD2,CASSDRATSGNNEQFF
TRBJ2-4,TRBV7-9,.,CASSSSGEAKNIQYF
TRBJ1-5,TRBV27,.,CASSRTGSGQPQHF